This is a list of T cell receptor beta chains from one sample in a study of T cells expressing NK-cell markers. From its re-call of the 5' RACE reads, TCRdb lists each CDR3 protein once, without DNA. This table holds about 160,000 distinct CDR3 sequences. The specimen was blood T cells: a sorted CD56 or NKG2C T cell subset, CD4+ or CD8+ T cells, or bulk PBMC T cells (not recorded which). Source of these receptors: a woman between 18 and 70 years old in good health. Both conserved end residues are part of each CDR3.

v_call	j_call	cdr3_length	cdr3_aa
TRBV9	TRBJ1-2	15	CASSVEDRSAYGYTF
TRBV5-1	TRBJ2-2	14	CASKSGGNTGELFF
TRBV3-1	TRBJ2-3	16	CASSQGTPNTGDTQYF
TRBV6-6	TRBJ2-5	12	CASFRGVETQYF
TRBV7-2	TRBJ1-3	16	CASSQQGGDSGNTIYF
TRBV2	TRBJ2-2	16	CASNRRGPGDTGELFF
TRBV5-1	TRBJ2-4	15	CASSPLTGSENIQYF
TRBV6-5	TRBJ1-1	11	CASSYGPEAFF
TRBV20-1	TRBJ1-3	13	CSARGGLGNTIYF
TRBV5-1	TRBJ2-7	14	CASSYGTGGYEQYF
TRBV24-1	TRBJ2-1	17	CATSASGLAGVHNEQFF
TRBV9	TRBJ2-7	15	CASSPREGGPYEQYF
TRBV10-3	TRBJ2-3	14	CATRDSANTDTQYF
TRBV6-5	TRBJ1-6	13	CASSYLGDSPLHF
TRBV18	TRBJ2-7	14	CASSPPGTPYEQYF
TRBV20-1	TRBJ2-5	14	CSAIPDRGKETQYF
TRBV15	TRBJ1-5	15	CATSRVGQGLRPQHF
TRBV28	TRBJ1-4	13	CASTLGQYEKLFF
TRBV5-1	TRBJ2-5	15	CASSLGLAGQETQYF
TRBV27	TRBJ2-1	14	CASQLAGVYNEQFF
TRBV4-2	TRBJ1-3	17	CASSQRGQGASGNTIYF
TRBV6-5	TRBJ1-5	17	CASSYSRRQGVGQPQHF
TRBV5-1	TRBJ2-3	14	CASSYGQGTDTQYF
TRBV7-9	TRBJ1-1	15	CASSPQGSVLAEAFF
TRBV9	TRBJ1-1	14	CASSASGGVAEAFF
TRBV7-9	TRBJ2-7	13	CASSSGRIYEQYF
TRBV7-9	TRBJ1-5	15	CASSQLGLEDQPQHF
TRBV11-2	TRBJ2-7	16	CASSLDRFPVAYEQYF
TRBV10-3	TRBJ2-5	14	CAIARTSGGETQYF
TRBV25-1	TRBJ2-5	13	CASSERGVETQYF
TRBV10-3	TRBJ2-7	16	CAIRGGPGQGRNEQYF
TRBV14	TRBJ2-5	15	CASSQDLGNGETQYF
TRBV2	TRBJ1-5	15	CASRAGQARVQSQHF
TRBV5-4	TRBJ2-3	15	CASSPAGGSSDTQYF
TRBV2	TRBJ2-7	15	CASSDPTGAGYEQYF
TRBV7-2	TRBJ2-5	14	CASSIDRVQETQYF
TRBV20-1	TRBJ1-2	11	CSVLGGSGYTF
TRBV3-1	TRBJ1-1	14	CASRPGTVNTEAFF
TRBV12-3/TRBV12-4	TRBJ1-4	14	CASSLTGRPEKLFF
TRBV5-5	TRBJ2-1	15	CASSEGQGSYNEQFF
TRBV10-3	TRBJ2-1	11	CAISEGAGQFF
TRBV28	TRBJ2-1	14	CASRSGTGHNEQFF
TRBV20-1	TRBJ1-4	16	CSAREAGRERAEKLFF
TRBV5-1	TRBJ2-1	16	CASSFSDTYAYNEQFF
TRBV10-3	TRBJ1-6	15	CAISESGQVNSPLHF
TRBV6-1	TRBJ1-5	13	CASVAGSNQPQHF
TRBV5-1	TRBJ2-5	14	CASSLVTRKETQYF
TRBV7-2	TRBJ2-2	14	CASSAGHRTGELFF